This entry is about one TCR beta chain. No antigen is known for it. The PCR contained 60 Vbeta and 13 Jbeta primers. Sequencing used immunoSEQ multiplex PCR; TCRdb keeps in-frame clones, though not all of them. The table records 95,000 to 150,000 clones, around three quarters of them present only once. CDR3 length: 13 amino acids. V was clipped by 3 bases and J by 5 bases, with 10 bases between them. CDR1 and CDR2 (germline): GTSNPN, SVGIG (reference sequence). This record belongs to a study of cytomegalovirus exposure and HLA in healthy donors. Whole-study findings and limits: A previous analysis found most TCR beta V segments productive roughly 87% or roughly 30% of the time. Later analysis found that TCR beta chains associated with HLA were more clonally expanded than other, equally common chains.

The origin of this receptor is a man aged 25 to 40 in good health and CMV-seropositive. The V and J genes are TRBV30 and TRBJ2-2, with a possible D match to TRBD1 (5 bases). Input material: PBMCs. CDR3 nucleotide sequence: TGTGCCTGGAGCCCTTGGACAACCGGGGAGCTGTTTTTT. Residues: CAWSPWTTGELFF. The full variable domain, rest sourced from reference TRBV30 and TRBJ2-2, is SQTIHQWPATLVQPVGSPLSLECTVEGTSNPNLYWYRQAAGRGLQLLFYSVGIGQISSEVPQNLSASRPQDRQFILSSKKLLLSDSGFYLCAWSPWTTGELFFGEGSRLTVL.